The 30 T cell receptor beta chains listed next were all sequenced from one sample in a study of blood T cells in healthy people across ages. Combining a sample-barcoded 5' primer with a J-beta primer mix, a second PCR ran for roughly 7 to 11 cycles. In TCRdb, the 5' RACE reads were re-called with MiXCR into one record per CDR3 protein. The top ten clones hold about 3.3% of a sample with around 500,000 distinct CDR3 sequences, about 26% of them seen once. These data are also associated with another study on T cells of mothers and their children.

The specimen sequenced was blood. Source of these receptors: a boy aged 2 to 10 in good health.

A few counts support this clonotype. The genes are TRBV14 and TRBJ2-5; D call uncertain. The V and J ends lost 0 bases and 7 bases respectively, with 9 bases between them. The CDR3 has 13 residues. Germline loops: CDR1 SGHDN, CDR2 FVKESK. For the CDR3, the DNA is TGTGCCAGCAGCCAAGATCAGATGGGGACCCAGTACTTC. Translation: CASSQDQMGTQYF.

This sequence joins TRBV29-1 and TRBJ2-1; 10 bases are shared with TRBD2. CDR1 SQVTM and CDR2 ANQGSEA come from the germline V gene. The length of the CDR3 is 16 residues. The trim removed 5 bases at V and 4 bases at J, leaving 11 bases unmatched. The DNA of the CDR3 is TGCAGCGTTACCATAGCGGGAGGCCTCGATTACAATGAGCAGTTCTTC. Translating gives CSVTIAGGLDYNEQFF.

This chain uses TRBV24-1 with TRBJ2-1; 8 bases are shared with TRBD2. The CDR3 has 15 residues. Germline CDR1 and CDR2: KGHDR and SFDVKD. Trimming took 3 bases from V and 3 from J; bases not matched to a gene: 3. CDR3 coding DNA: TGTGCCACCAGTGATGCAGCGGGGGACTACAATGAGCAGTTCTTC. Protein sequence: CATSDAAGDYNEQFF.

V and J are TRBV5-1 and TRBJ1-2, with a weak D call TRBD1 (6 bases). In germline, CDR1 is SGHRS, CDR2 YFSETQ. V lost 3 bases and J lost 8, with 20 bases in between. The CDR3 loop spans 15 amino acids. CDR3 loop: CASSSQGTPKGGYTF. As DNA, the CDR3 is TGCGCCAGCAGCTCGCAGGGGACCCCCAAAGGGGGCTACACCTTC. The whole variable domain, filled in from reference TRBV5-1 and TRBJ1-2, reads KAGVTQTPRYLIKTRGQQVTLSCSPISGHRSVSWYQQTPGQGLQFLFEYFSETQRNKGNFPGRFSGRQFSNSRSEMNVSTLELGDSALYLCASSSQGTPKGGYTFGSGTRLTVV.

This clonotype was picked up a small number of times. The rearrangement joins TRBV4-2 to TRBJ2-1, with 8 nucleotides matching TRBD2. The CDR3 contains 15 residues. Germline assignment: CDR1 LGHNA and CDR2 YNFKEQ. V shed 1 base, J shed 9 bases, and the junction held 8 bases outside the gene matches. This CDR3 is CASSQAAGEGSEQFF. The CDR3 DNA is TGTGCCAGCAGCCAAGCAGCGGGGGAGGGTAGTGAGCAGTTCTTC.

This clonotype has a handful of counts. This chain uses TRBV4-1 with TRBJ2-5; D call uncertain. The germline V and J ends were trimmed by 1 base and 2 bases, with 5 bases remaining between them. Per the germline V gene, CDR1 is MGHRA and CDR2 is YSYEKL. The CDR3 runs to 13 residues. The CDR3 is CASSQVLQETQYF. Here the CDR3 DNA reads TGCGCCAGCAGCCAAGTTCTGCAAGAGACCCAGTACTTC.

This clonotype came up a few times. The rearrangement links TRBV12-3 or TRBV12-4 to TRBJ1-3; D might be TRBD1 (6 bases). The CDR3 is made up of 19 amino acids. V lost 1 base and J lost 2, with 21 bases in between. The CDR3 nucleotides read TGTGCCAGCAGTTTAGTTGGACTCTCGGGGGCGGAGACTGGAAACACCATATATTTT. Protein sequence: CASSLVGLSGAETGNTIYF.

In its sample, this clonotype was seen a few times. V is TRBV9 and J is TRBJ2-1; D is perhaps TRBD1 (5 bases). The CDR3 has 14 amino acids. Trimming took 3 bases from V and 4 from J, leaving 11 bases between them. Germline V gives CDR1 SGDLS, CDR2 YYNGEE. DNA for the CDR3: TGTGCCAGCAGCGCAACAGGCCTGTACAATGAGCAGTTCTTC. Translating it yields CASSATGLYNEQFF. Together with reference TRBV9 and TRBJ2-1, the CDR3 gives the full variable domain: DSGVTQTPKHLITATGQRVTLRCSPRSGDLSVYWYQQSLDQGLQFLIQYYNGEERAKGNILERFSAQQFPDLHSELNLSSLELGDSALYFCASSATGLYNEQFFGPGTRLTVL.

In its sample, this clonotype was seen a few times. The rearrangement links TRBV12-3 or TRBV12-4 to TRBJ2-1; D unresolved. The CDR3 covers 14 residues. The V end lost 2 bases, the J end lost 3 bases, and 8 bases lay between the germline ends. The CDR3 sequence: CASSLKAGYNEQFF. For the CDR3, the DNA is TGTGCCAGCAGTTTAAAGGCAGGCTACAATGAGCAGTTCTTC.

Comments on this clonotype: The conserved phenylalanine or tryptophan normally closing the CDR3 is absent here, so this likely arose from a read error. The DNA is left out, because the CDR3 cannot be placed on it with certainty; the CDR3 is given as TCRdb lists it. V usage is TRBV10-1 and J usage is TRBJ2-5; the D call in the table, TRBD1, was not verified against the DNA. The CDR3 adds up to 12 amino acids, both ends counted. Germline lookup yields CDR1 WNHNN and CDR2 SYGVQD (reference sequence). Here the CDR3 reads CASSGGVQGDGV.

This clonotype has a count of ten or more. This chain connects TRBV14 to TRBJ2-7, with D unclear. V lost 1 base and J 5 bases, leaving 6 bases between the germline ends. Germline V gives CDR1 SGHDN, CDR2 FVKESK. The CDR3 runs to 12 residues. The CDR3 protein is CASSQAGDEQYF. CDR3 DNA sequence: TGTGCCAGCAGCCAAGCTGGGGACGAGCAGTACTTC.

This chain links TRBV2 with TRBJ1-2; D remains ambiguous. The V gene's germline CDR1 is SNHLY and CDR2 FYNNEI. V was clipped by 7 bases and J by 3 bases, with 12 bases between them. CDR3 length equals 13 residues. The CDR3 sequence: CASKVAADYGYTF. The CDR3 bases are TGTGCCAGCAAGGTTGCAGCGGACTATGGCTACACCTTC. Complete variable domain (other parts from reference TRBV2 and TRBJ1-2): EPEVTQTPSHQVTQMGQEVILRCVPISNHLYFYWYRQILGQKVEFLVSFYNNEISEKSEIFDDQFSVERPDGSNFTLKIRSTKLEDSAMYFCASKVAADYGYTFGSGTRLTVV.

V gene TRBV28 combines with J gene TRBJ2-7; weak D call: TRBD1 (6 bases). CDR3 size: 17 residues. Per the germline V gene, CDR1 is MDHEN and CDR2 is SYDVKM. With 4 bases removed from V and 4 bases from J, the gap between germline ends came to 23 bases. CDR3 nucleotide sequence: TGTGCCAGCAGTTCCGCCACTCTCAGGGGCCCCCAATACGAGCAGTACTTC. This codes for CASSSATLRGPQYEQYF.

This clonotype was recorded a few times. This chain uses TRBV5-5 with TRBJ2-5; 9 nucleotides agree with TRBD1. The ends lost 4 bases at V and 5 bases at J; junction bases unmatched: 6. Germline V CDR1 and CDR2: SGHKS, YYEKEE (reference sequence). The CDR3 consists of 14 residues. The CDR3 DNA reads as TGTGCCAGCAGCGACAACAGGGGGCTGGAGACCCAGTACTTC. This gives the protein CASSDNRGLETQYF.

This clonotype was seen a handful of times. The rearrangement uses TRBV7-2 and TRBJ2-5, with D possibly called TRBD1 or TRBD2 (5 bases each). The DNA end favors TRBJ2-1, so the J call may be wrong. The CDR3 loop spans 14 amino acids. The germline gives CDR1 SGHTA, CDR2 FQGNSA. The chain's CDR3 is CASRPPGLYNEQFF. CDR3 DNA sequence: TGTGCCAGCAGGCCACCGGGGCTATACAATGAGCAGTTCTTC.

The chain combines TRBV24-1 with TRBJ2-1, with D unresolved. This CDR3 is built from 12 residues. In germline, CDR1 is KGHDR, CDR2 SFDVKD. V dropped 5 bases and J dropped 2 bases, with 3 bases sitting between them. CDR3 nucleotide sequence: TGTGCCACCAGTGGACCCTACAATGAGCAGTTCTTC. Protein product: CATSGPYNEQFF.

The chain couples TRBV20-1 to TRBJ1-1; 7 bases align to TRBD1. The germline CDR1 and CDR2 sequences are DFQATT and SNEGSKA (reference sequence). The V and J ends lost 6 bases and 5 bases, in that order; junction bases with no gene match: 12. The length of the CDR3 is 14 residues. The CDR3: CSAEHRGWGTEAFF. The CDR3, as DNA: TGCAGTGCGGAACACAGGGGCTGGGGGACTGAAGCTTTCTTT.

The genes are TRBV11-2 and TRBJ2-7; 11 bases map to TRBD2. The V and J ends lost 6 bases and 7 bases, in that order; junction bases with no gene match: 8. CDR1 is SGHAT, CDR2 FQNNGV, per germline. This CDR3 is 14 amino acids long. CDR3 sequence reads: CASRGLAAGMEQYF. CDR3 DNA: TGTGCCAGCAGGGGACTAGCGGCTGGGATGGAGCAGTACTTC.

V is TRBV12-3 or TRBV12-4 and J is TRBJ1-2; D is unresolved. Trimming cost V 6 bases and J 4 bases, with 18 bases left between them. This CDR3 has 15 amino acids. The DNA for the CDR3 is TGTGCCAGCAGCCCTCTCCCGGTCCGGAGCTATGGCTACACCTTC. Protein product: CASSPLPVRSYGYTF.

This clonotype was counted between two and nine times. The CDR3 DNA is TGCGCCAGCAGCTCGTTGGGCGGCCTTGAAGCTTTCTTT. Translating gives CASSSLGGLEAFF. J is TRBJ1-1 and V is TRBV5-1; no clear D gene. Trimming removed 3 bases at V and 7 bases at J, with 13 bases between. Germline CDR1 and CDR2: SGHRS and YFSETQ. This CDR3 comprises 13 residues. The full variable domain, in which reference TRBV5-1 and TRBJ1-1 provide the parts outside the CDR3, is KAGVTQTPRYLIKTRGQQVTLSCSPISGHRSVSWYQQTPGQGLQFLFEYFSETQRNKGNFPGRFSGRQFSNSRSEMNVSTLELGDSALYLCASSSLGGLEAFFGQGTRLTVV.

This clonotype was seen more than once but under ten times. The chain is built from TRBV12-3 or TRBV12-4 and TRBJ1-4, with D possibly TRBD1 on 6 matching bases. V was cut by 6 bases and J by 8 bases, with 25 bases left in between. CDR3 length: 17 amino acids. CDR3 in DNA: TGTGCCAGCAGCGTTAGGTCCGCGTGGGGGGCAAGCGAAAAACTGTTTTTT. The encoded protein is CASSVRSAWGASEKLFF.

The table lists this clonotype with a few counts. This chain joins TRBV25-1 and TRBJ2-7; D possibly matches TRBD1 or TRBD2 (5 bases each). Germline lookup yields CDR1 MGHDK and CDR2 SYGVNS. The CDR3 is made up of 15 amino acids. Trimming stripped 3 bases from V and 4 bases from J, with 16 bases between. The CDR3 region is CASSDRIQGPYEQYF. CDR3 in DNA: TGTGCCAGCAGTGACAGGATCCAGGGACCTTACGAGCAGTACTTC.

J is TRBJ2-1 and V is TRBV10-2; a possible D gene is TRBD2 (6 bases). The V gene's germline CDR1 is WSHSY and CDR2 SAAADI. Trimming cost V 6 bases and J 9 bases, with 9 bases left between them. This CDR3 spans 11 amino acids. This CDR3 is CASRLAGEQFF. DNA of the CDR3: TGCGCCAGCAGACTAGCTGGTGAGCAGTTCTTC.

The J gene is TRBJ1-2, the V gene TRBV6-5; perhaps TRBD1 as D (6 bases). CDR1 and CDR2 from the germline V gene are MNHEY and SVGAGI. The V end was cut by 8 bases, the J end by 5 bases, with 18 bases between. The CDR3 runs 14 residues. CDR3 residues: CASGRGGVMYGYTF. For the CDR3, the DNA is TGTGCCAGCGGTCGAGGGGGGGTGATGTATGGCTACACCTTC.

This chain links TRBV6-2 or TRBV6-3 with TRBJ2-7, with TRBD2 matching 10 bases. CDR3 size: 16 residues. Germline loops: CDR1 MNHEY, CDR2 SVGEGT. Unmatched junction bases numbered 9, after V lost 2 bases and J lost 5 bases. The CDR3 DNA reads TGTGCCAGCAGTTACCGGACTAGCGGAATTTGGGACGAGCAGTACTTC. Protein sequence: CASSYRTSGIWDEQYF.

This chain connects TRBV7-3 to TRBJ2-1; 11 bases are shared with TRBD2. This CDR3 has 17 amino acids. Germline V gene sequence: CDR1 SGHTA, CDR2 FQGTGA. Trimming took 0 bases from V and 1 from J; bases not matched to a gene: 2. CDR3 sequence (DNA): TGTGCCAGCAGCTTAACCTCTAGCGGGGGGTCCTACAATGAGCAGTTCTTC. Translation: CASSLTSSGGSYNEQFF.

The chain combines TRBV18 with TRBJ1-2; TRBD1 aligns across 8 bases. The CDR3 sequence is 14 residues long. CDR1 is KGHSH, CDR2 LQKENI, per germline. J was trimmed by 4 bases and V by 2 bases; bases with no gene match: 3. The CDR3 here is CASSPFTGGYGYTF. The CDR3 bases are TGTGCCAGCTCACCATTTACAGGGGGCTATGGCTACACCTTC.

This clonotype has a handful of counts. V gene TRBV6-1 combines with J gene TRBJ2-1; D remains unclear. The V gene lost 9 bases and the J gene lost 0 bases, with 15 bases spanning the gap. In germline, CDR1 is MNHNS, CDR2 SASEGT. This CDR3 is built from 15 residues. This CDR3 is CASESSPSSYNEQFF. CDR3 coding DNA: TGTGCCAGTGAGAGCTCCCCGAGCTCCTACAATGAGCAGTTCTTC.

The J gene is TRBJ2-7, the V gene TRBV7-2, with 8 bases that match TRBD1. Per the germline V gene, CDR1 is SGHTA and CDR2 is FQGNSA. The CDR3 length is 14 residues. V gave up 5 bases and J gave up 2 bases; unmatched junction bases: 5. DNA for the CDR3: TGTGCCAGCAGCACAAGCAGGGGGCCCTACGAGCAGTACTTC. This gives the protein CASSTSRGPYEQYF. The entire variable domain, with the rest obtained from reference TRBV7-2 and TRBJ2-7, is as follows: GAGVSQSPSNKVTEKGKDVELRCDPISGHTALYWYRQSLGQGLEFLIYFQGNSAPDKSGLPSDRFSAERTGGSVSTLTIQRTQQEDSAVYLCASSTSRGPYEQYFGPGTRLTVT.

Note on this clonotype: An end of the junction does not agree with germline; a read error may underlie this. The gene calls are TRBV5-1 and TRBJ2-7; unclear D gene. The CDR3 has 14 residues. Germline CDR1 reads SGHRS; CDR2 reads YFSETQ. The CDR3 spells CASSMDDTTYEQYF. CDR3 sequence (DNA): TGTGCCAGCAGCATGGACGACACCACCTACGAGCAGTACTTC.